The 30 T cell receptor beta chains listed next were all sequenced from one sample in a study of Graves' ophthalmopathy and Graves' hyperthyroidism. RNA transcripts were the template, and TCR beta CDR3 regions were amplified from them. RT-PCR with HTBI primers came first, then second-round multiplex PCR. MiXCR, run by TCRdb on the multiplex PCR reads, gives a single entry per CDR3 protein. The repertoire includes about 700,000 distinct CDR3 sequences, over 40% of them detected once, and roughly 3.5% sits in the top ten. The sample was peripheral blood. The receptors here all came from an adult man with Graves' ophthalmopathy.

The chain links TRBV25-1 to TRBJ1-3; D is ambiguous. Per the germline V gene, CDR1 is MGHDK and CDR2 is SYGVNS. The CDR3 totals 14 residues. V gave up 2 bases and J gave up 10 bases, with 15 bases separating them. This CDR3 reads CASSERWNGQTIYF. The CDR3 bases are TGTGCCAGCAGTGAAAGGTGGAACGGGCAGACCATATATTTT.

V is TRBV29-1 and J is TRBJ1-2; 9 bases are a match to TRBD1. CDR1 is SQVTM and CDR2 is ANQGSEA in the germline V gene. This CDR3 spans 13 amino acids. The J segment lost 3 bases and the V segment lost 8 bases, leaving 7 bases of the junction unmatched. CDR3 DNA sequence: TGCAGCAGTAAAGGACAGGGGTACTATGGCTACACCTTC. Its translation is CSSKGQGYYGYTF.

This rearrangement joins TRBV18 to TRBJ2-5, with 8 bases matching TRBD1. CDR1 and CDR2 from the germline V gene are KGHSH and LQKENI. This CDR3 is built from 15 residues. V gave up 2 bases and J gave up 3 bases; unmatched junction bases: 5. CDR3 protein: CASSPRQGAKETQYF. For the CDR3, the DNA is TGTGCCAGCTCACCAAGGCAGGGGGCAAAAGAGACCCAGTACTTC. Full variable domain (missing parts from reference TRBV18 and TRBJ2-5): NAGVMQNPRHLVRRRGQEARLRCSPMKGHSHVYWYRQLPEEGLKFMVYLQKENIIDESGMPKERFSAEFPKEGPSILRIQQVVRGDSAAYFCASSPRQGAKETQYFGPGTRLLVL.

This clonotype was detected ten times or more. As DNA, the CDR3 is TGTGCCAGTACCACCCAGGACCCCTACGAGCAGTACTTC. Amino acid sequence: CASTTQDPYEQYF. The V and J genes are TRBV19 and TRBJ2-7; D uncertain. Trimming left V 7 bases short and J 2 bases short, with 12 bases between. This CDR3 is built from 13 residues. Germline V gene data show CDR1 as LNHDA and CDR2 as SQIVND (reference sequence).

This clonotype was counted between two and nine times. The chain is built from TRBV27 and TRBJ2-7, with 10 bases aligning to TRBD1. CDR3 size: 15 residues. Germline lookup yields CDR1 MNHEY and CDR2 SMNVEV (reference sequence). V trimming: 6 bases; J trimming: 5 bases; junction bases outside the gene matches: 10. CDR3 amino acids: CASRMRGQGTDEQYF. Written as DNA, the CDR3 is TGTGCCAGCAGGATGAGGGGACAGGGGACCGACGAGCAGTACTTC.

The V call is TRBV25-1, the J call TRBJ1-4; 9 bases fit TRBD1. Germline V CDR1 and CDR2: MGHDK, SYGVNS. CDR3 size: 17 residues. V trimming: 5 bases; J trimming: 7 bases; junction bases outside the gene matches: 14. The DNA for the CDR3 is TGTGCCAGCAGTCACACTCCGGGACAGGGCTTAGGTGAAAAACTGTTTTTT. Its translation: CASSHTPGQGLGEKLFF.

This clonotype has at least ten counts. This chain uses TRBV5-1 with TRBJ1-1; D call uncertain. The CDR3 extends over 15 amino acids. Trimming removed 0 bases at V and 0 bases at J, with 9 bases between. Per the germline V gene, CDR1 is SGHRS and CDR2 is YFSETQ. CDR3 DNA: TGCGCCAGCAGCTTGGTGTCGACCGTGAACACTGAAGCTTTCTTT. It is translated as CASSLVSTVNTEAFF.

This clonotype came up many times. The chain links TRBV7-9 to TRBJ2-7, with D unresolved. V lost 5 bases and J 0 bases, leaving 11 bases between the germline ends. Germline V lookup: CDR1 SEHNR, CDR2 FQNEAQ (reference sequence). The CDR3 contains 14 residues. CDR3 DNA: TGTGCCAGCAGCCCCCGACTGAGCTCCTACGAGCAGTACTTC. Its protein product is CASSPRLSSYEQYF.

Notes on this clonotype: Relative to the germline gene, one junction end is altered; a read error may explain this. The V and J genes are TRBV10-3 and TRBJ1-1, with no clear D. This CDR3 has 13 residues. The germline V gene has CDR1 ENHRY and CDR2 SYGVKD. The CDR3: CASSYSSSTEAFF. In nucleotides, the CDR3 is TGTGCCAGCAGTTACTCGTCTAGCACTGAAGCTTTCTTT.

The chain uses TRBV12-3 or TRBV12-4 and TRBJ1-6; 8 bases line up with TRBD1. Trimming removed 6 bases from V and 3 bases from J; junction bases left unmatched: 7. The CDR3 totals 16 residues. CDR3: CASRDRASLYNSPLHF. The CDR3 DNA is TGTGCCAGCAGGGACAGGGCTTCCCTCTATAATTCACCCCTCCACTTT.

This clonotype was detected a few times. The rearrangement uses TRBV3-1 and TRBJ2-7; the match to TRBD1 covers 7 bases. J gave up 4 bases and V 5 bases, and 14 bases lay outside the gene matches. The CDR3 covers 16 residues. Germline loops: CDR1 LGHDT, CDR2 YNNKEL (reference sequence). The CDR3 loop reads CASSLTSGTDLYEQYF. CDR3 nucleotide sequence: TGTGCCAGCAGCTTGACCTCCGGGACAGACCTTTACGAGCAGTACTTC.

This chain links TRBV9 with TRBJ1-3; no reliable D call. Germline loops: CDR1 SGDLS, CDR2 YYNGEE. The CDR3 covers 13 residues. Trimming removed 0 bases from V and 7 bases from J, with 8 bases in between. The CDR3 DNA reads as TGTGCCAGCAGCGTAGTTCCGGAGAACACCATATATTTT. Its translation: CASSVVPENTIYF. The variable domain in full, with the rest retrieved from reference TRBV9 and TRBJ1-3, is DSGVTQTPKHLITATGQRVTLRCSPRSGDLSVYWYQQSLDQGLQFLIQYYNGEERAKGNILERFSAQQFPDLHSELNLSSLELGDSALYFCASSVVPENTIYFGEGSWLTVV.

This clonotype was recorded a few times. The chain couples TRBV5-5 to TRBJ2-7; TRBD1 matches 12 bases. The CDR3 is 14 amino acids. Germline lookup yields CDR1 SGHKS and CDR2 YYEKEE (reference sequence). V trimming: 3 bases; J trimming: 7 bases; junction bases outside the gene matches: 5. The CDR3 DNA follows: TGTGCCAGCAGCTGGGGACAGGGGGCGGGGGAGCAGTACTTC. Amino acids: CASSWGQGAGEQYF.

This clonotype was seen a single time. The CDR3 is CASPRGAYEQYF. CDR3 bases: TGTGCCAGCCCTCGGGGAGCCTACGAGCAGTACTTC. This chain links TRBV2 with TRBJ2-7; possibly TRBD2 for D (5 bases). CDR3 length equals 12 residues. Trimming pared 8 bases from V and 2 bases from J, leaving 10 bases between. Germline V gives CDR1 SNHLY, CDR2 FYNNEI.

The chain uses TRBV10-2 and TRBJ2-3; the match to TRBD2 covers 7 bases. Germline assignment: CDR1 WSHSY and CDR2 SAAADI. V lost 0 bases, J lost 6 bases, and 15 bases stayed unmatched. This CDR3 has 18 amino acids. The CDR3 bases are TGCGCCAGCAGTGAGTCTACCCTGGCGGGAGTGCGAGGGGATACGCAGTATTTT. It is translated as CASSESTLAGVRGDTQYF.

The table lists this clonotype with many counts. The gene calls are TRBV12-3 or TRBV12-4 and TRBJ2-5, with 16 positions matching TRBD2. The V gene end was trimmed by 0 bases and the J gene end by 4 bases; junction bases not matched to a gene: 8. This CDR3 has 19 residues. CDR3 sequence (DNA): TGTGCCAGCAGTTTAGCTTCGGGACTAGCGGGAGGGCCAGGAGAGACCCAGTACTTC. Its protein product is CASSLASGLAGGPGETQYF.

This clonotype was picked up many times. The chain uses TRBV20-1 and TRBJ1-6; D is perhaps TRBD1 (5 bases). The germline CDR1 and CDR2 sequences are DFQATT and SNEGSKA (reference sequence). The V end was cut by 3 bases, the J end by 8 bases, with 14 bases between. There are 14 residues in the CDR3. CDR3 DNA: TGCAGTGCTAGGGCGCTTGGAGGGGATTCACCCCTCCACTTT. It encodes CSARALGGDSPLHF.

The sample holds many counts of this clonotype. V usage is TRBV9 and J usage is TRBJ2-5, with D perhaps TRBD1 or TRBD2 (6 bases each). Trimming took 3 bases from V and 5 from J, leaving 11 bases between them. The germline V gene has CDR1 SGDLS and CDR2 YYNGEE. The CDR3 runs 13 residues. CDR3: CASSAPGGETQYF. The CDR3 region has the DNA TGTGCCAGCAGCGCCCCCGGGGGCGAGACCCAGTACTTC.

The chain couples TRBV19 to TRBJ2-7, with D possibly matching TRBD1 (6 bases). This CDR3 is 14 amino acids long. Germline CDR1 is LNHDA and CDR2 is SQIVND (reference sequence). V lost 5 bases and J 1 base, leaving 12 bases between the germline ends. The CDR3 sequence is CASSPSGASYEQYF. The DNA of the CDR3 is TGTGCCAGTAGTCCTTCAGGGGCATCCTACGAGCAGTACTTC. Drawing the rest from reference TRBV19 and TRBJ2-7, the complete variable domain is DGGITQSPKYLFRKEGQNVTLSCEQNLNHDAMYWYRQDPGQGLRLIYYSQIVNDFQKGDIAEGYSVSREKKESFPLTVTSAQKNPTAFYLCASSPSGASYEQYFGPGTRLTVT.

The table lists this clonotype with many counts. V and J are TRBV5-1 and TRBJ2-5; 13 bases are shared with TRBD2. With V trimmed by 0 bases and J by 0 bases, 2 bases remained unmatched. The germline CDR1 and CDR2 sequences are SGHRS and YFSETQ. The CDR3 totals 17 residues. CDR3 coding DNA: TGCGCCAGCAGCTTGGCCGGACTAGCGGGGGACCAAGAGACCCAGTACTTC. This gives the protein CASSLAGLAGDQETQYF.

This clonotype has ten or more counts. This chain joins TRBV29-1 and TRBJ2-7; no reliable D call. Germline CDR1 and CDR2: SQVTM and ANQGSEA. This CDR3 is built from 12 residues. V lost 3 bases, J lost 4 bases, and 10 bases lay in between. CDR3 protein: CSVDTTEYEQYF. DNA for the CDR3: TGCAGCGTTGACACCACAGAATACGAGCAGTACTTC.

The chain employs TRBV10-3 and TRBJ1-5; D may be TRBD1 (5 bases). Germline values: CDR1 ENHRY, CDR2 SYGVKD. The CDR3 length is 13 residues. The V end was cut by 10 bases, the J end by 13 bases, with 23 bases between. CDR3 sequence reads: CATGRRVQEEQHF. The CDR3, as DNA: TGTGCCACAGGGCGGCGGGTTCAAGAGGAGCAGCATTTT.

This clonotype appeared a few times. The genes are TRBV19 and TRBJ2-2, with 12 bases aligning to TRBD2. This CDR3 spans 16 amino acids. Trimming cost V 9 bases and J 3 bases; bases outside gene matches: 8. Per the germline V gene, CDR1 is LNHDA and CDR2 is SQIVND (reference sequence). The CDR3 DNA reads as TGTGCCAGCAGCAAGACTAGCGGGGGTGACACCGGGGAGCTGTTTTTT. As protein: CASSKTSGGDTGELFF. Using reference TRBV19 and TRBJ2-2 for the parts outside the CDR3, the full variable domain is DGGITQSPKYLFRKEGQNVTLSCEQNLNHDAMYWYRQDPGQGLRLIYYSQIVNDFQKGDIAEGYSVSREKKESFPLTVTSAQKNPTAFYLCASSKTSGGDTGELFFGEGSRLTVL.

This clonotype was recorded at least ten times. V is TRBV4-1 and J is TRBJ2-7, with D uncertain. The CDR3 totals 12 residues. V lost 10 bases, J lost 1 base, and 11 bases lay in between. Germline V gene data show CDR1 as MGHRA and CDR2 as YSYEKL. CDR3 amino acids: CATTPLSYEQYF. The CDR3 DNA is TGCGCCACGACCCCGTTGTCCTACGAGCAGTACTTC.

This clonotype was counted many times. The V and J genes are TRBV12-3 or TRBV12-4 and TRBJ1-5, with D possibly TRBD1 on 5 matching bases. This CDR3 is 14 amino acids long. V was cut by 5 bases and J by 4 bases, with 12 bases left in between. As DNA, the CDR3 is TGTGCCAGCAGTGTTTGGGGGGGGAATCAGCCCCAGCATTTT. Protein: CASSVWGGNQPQHF.

This chain links TRBV11-3 with TRBJ1-2; unclear D gene. CDR3 length equals 13 residues. Trimming took off 0 bases at V and 6 bases at J, with 8 bases between the two ends. Germline V CDR1 and CDR2: SGHNT, YENEEA. The CDR3 nucleotides read TGTGCCAGCAGCTTAGACCCGTCCCATGGCTACACCTTC. The encoded protein is CASSLDPSHGYTF. Looking up the rest from reference TRBV11-3 and TRBJ1-2 gives the full variable domain: EAGVVQSPRYKIIEKKQPVAFWCNPISGHNTLYWYLQNLGQGPELLIRYENEEAVDDSQLPKDRFSAERLKGVDSTLKIQPAELGDSAVYLCASSLDPSHGYTFGSGTRLTVV.

Many counts were recorded for this clonotype. The gene calls are TRBV7-8 and TRBJ2-7; D may be TRBD1 (6 bases). Trimming shortened V by 3 bases and J by 5 bases, and 17 bases separated the two germline ends. Per the germline V gene, CDR1 is SGHVS and CDR2 is FQNEAQ. CDR3 size: 15 residues. The CDR3 DNA reads as TGTGCCAGCAGCTTCTTGGTTCAGGGGTCGGACGAGCAGTACTTC. Its translation is CASSFLVQGSDEQYF.

This clonotype was seen many times. The junction and the germline gene differ at one end; a read error may be behind it. The chain has TRBV10-3 and TRBJ2-6, with TRBD1 identical over 7 bases. Germline-derived CDR1 and CDR2 are ENHRY and SYGVKD. The CDR3 is 17 amino acids. The CDR3 reads CASSESRGTSGANVLTF. The CDR3 region has the DNA TGTGCCAGCAGTGAGTCCAGGGGGACCTCTGGGGCCAACGTCCTGACTTTC.

V is TRBV12-3 or TRBV12-4 and J is TRBJ2-7, with TRBD1 identical over 12 bases. This CDR3 has 15 amino acids. V lost 5 bases, J lost 4 bases, and 6 bases stayed unmatched. Written as DNA, the CDR3 is TGTGCCAGCAGTCGGGACAGGGGGCACCCATACGAGCAGTACTTC. It is translated as CASSRDRGHPYEQYF.

The chain combines TRBV25-1 with TRBJ1-1; TRBD1 agrees at 7 bases. Germline CDR1 and CDR2: MGHDK and SYGVNS. The CDR3 totals 13 residues. V shed 2 bases, J shed 5 bases, and the junction held 2 bases outside the gene matches. The chain's CDR3 is CASSETGETEAFF. DNA of the CDR3: TGTGCCAGCAGTGAAACAGGGGAAACTGAAGCTTTCTTT.